This TCR beta chain was identified in a study of CD8+ T cells in alopecia areata. Study-wide background: Oral tofacitinib (5 to 10 mg twice daily) was administered to treated patients. Study findings and constraints: Normal-skin resident alphabeta T cells also appear among scalp sample sequences. It was lesional scalp, especially alopecia totalis/universalis, that showed higher clonality than normal scalp.

Regarding this clone: The antigen is unknown.

Collection of lesional scalp punch biopsies and peripheral blood was performed in alopecia areata patients. Germline V lookup: CDR1 SQVTM, CDR2 ANQGSEA. Trimming took 6 bases from V and 7 from J; bases not matched to a gene: 9. The CDR3 is 13 amino acids. Extracted RNA was reverse transcribed into cDNA, the sequencing template. TCRdb's copy holds only in-frame clones and misses some; the assay was immunoSEQ multiplex PCR. The data show over 200,000 clones, 57% seen once. This sequence was found in a human donor with alopecia areata. This chain links TRBV29-1 with TRBJ2-5; 9 bases are shared with TRBD1. This specimen consisted of CD4+ T cells sorted from blood, obtained at week 0. Here the CDR3 reads CSVDDQGQGTQYF. The CDR3 DNA reads as TGCAGCGTCGACGATCAGGGACAGGGGACCCAGTACTTC.